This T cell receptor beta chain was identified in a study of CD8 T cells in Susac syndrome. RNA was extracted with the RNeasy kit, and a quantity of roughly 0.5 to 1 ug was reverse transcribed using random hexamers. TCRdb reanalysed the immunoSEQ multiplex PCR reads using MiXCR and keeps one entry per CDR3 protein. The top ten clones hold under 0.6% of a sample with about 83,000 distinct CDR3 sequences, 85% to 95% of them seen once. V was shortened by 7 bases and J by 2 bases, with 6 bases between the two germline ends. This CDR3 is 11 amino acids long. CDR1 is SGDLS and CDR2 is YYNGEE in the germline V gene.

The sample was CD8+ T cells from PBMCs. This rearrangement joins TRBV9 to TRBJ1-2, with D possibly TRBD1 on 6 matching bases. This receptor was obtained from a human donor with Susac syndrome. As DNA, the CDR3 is TGTGCCAGCGGGGGCAACTATGGCTACACCTTC. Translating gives CASGGNYGYTF.